The entry below gives a single T cell receptor beta chain sequence along with its context. These data come from a study of blood T cell repertoires in COVID-19. As for the study in general: Donors in the United States, Italy and Spain gave samples during acute or convalescent COVID-19.

Profiling relied on immunoSEQ multiplex PCR, and the TCRdb table lists in-frame clones only, not all of them. This table holds a few hundred thousand clones, more than 85% found once. Recruitment covered roughly 22 US areas and drew participants whose ages spanned roughly 18 to 90 years. The clonotype originates from a woman in her thirties who had recovered from COVID-19. The sample comprised PBMCs or T cells enriched from blood (not recorded which).

CDR3 region: CASSDLVRTSGSSYNEQFF. CDR3 in DNA: TGTGCCAGTAGTGATTTAGTGCGGACTAGCGGGAGCTCCTACAATGAGCAGTTCTTC. The J gene is TRBJ2-1, the V gene TRBV19; 13 bases are a match to TRBD2. Germline lookup yields CDR1 LNHDA and CDR2 SQIVND (reference sequence). J gave up 0 bases and V 5 bases, and 10 bases lay outside the gene matches. The CDR3 length is 19 residues.